The sequence of this T cell receptor (beta chain) was determined in a study of blood T cell repertoires in COVID-19. Study-level background: Samples of COVID-19 (acute and convalescent) were obtained from the United States, Italy and Spain. T cells, B-cell-depleted T cells, or PBMCs provided the cDNA or gDNA that served as material.

In the original analysis: Nucleated cell counts were estimated from reference gene primer amplification. The method was immunoSEQ multiplex PCR; TCRdb's version includes in-frame clones alone and lacks a portion of them. D and trimming come from the DNA, and the V and J calls and clone size come from that table. The repertoire includes approximately 280,000 clones, roughly 89% of them detected once, and around 4.4% sits in the top ten. Germline V lookup: CDR1 SGHRS, CDR2 YFSETQ. The germline V and J ends were trimmed by 4 bases and 3 bases, with 11 bases remaining between them. This CDR3 comprises 14 residues.

Sequences were obtained from peripheral blood. The source is a man aged 40-49 years with acute or convalescent COVID-19. V usage is TRBV5-1 and J usage is TRBJ1-5; maybe TRBD1 (6 bases). The CDR3 here is CASSLGTSNQPQHF. The CDR3 nucleotides are TGCGCCAGCAGCCTAGGGACATCCAATCAGCCCCAGCATTTT.